The 9 T cell receptor beta chains below come from one sample, sequenced in a study of cytomegalovirus exposure and HLA in healthy donors. PCR employed 60 Vbeta and 13 Jbeta primers. Using immunoSEQ multiplex PCR, the repertoire was profiled, and TCRdb retains in-frame clones only, with some absent. In total, the table holds around 74,000 clones. Sequenced input: PBMCs. The source of these receptors is a man aged 45-65 years in good health and CMV-seropositive.

In DNA, the CDR3 is TGTGCCAGCAGCCAAGGAGGCGAAGGATATTCACCCCTCCACTTT. As protein: CASSQGGEGYSPLHF. The chain carries TRBV4-2 and TRBJ1-6; D call uncertain. The germline V gene has CDR1 LGHNA and CDR2 YNFKEQ. The CDR3 contains 15 residues. The V and J ends lost 1 base and 8 bases respectively, with 12 bases between them.

The V call is TRBV5-6, the J call TRBJ2-1, with TRBD2 matching over 8 bases. This CDR3 has 16 amino acids. The germline V gene encodes CDR1 SGHDT and CDR2 YYEEEE. The junction had 13 bases not matched to a gene; V was cut back by 4 bases and J by 7 bases. CDR3 loop: CASSPRVSGSRNEQFF. For the CDR3, the DNA is TGTGCCAGCAGCCCTCGTGTCAGCGGGAGTAGGAATGAGCAGTTCTTC.

The gene calls are TRBV7-2 and TRBJ1-1, with D perhaps matching TRBD1 (5 bases). V was shortened by 1 base and J by 1 base, with 10 bases between the two germline ends. Germline V gene sequence: CDR1 SGHTA, CDR2 FQGNSA. The CDR3 loop spans 15 amino acids. CDR3 residues: CASSLGAGPNTEAFF. The CDR3 region has the DNA TGTGCCAGCAGCTTAGGGGCAGGGCCGAACACTGAAGCTTTCTTT.

The CDR3 DNA reads TGTGCCAGCAGCCCGCACATGGGAGCTAACTATGGCTACACCTTC. This sequence encodes CASSPHMGANYGYTF. The V call is TRBV9, the J call TRBJ1-2; D is ambiguous. V lost 4 bases to trimming and J lost 0 bases, with 13 bases between them. The CDR3 extends over 15 amino acids. CDR1 is SGDLS, CDR2 YYNGEE, per germline. The whole variable domain, filled in from reference TRBV9 and TRBJ1-2, reads DSGVTQTPKHLITATGQRVTLRCSPRSGDLSVYWYQQSLDQGLQFLIQYYNGEERAKGNILERFSAQQFPDLHSELNLSSLELGDSALYFCASSPHMGANYGYTFGSGTRLTVV.

In DNA, the CDR3 is TGTGCCAGCAGCCGACAGGAGCTTAACTATGGCTACACCTTC. Protein product: CASSRQELNYGYTF. V gene TRBV6-5 combines with J gene TRBJ1-2, with a tentative D call TRBD1 (6 bases). The germline V and J ends were trimmed by 6 bases and 1 base, with 12 bases remaining between them. Germline assignment: CDR1 MNHEY and CDR2 SVGAGI. The CDR3 spans 14 residues.

Regarding this clone: The sample has other DNA sequences that encode this CDR3 too. This chain connects TRBV7-9 to TRBJ1-1; TRBD1 might be the D (6 bases). The ends were cut back, 3 bases at V and 0 bases at J, with 8 bases in the middle. Germline V gives CDR1 SEHNR, CDR2 FQNEAQ (reference sequence). The CDR3 covers 14 residues. The CDR3 DNA reads TGTGCCAGCAGCTTGGACAGTATGAACACTGAAGCTTTCTTT. It encodes CASSLDSMNTEAFF.

This chain joins TRBV9 and TRBJ1-3; D not certain. From germline, CDR1 is SGDLS and CDR2 YYNGEE. The V gene lost 0 bases and the J gene lost 4 bases, with 14 bases spanning the gap. The CDR3 covers 16 residues. The CDR3 loop is CASSVDPSIEGNTIYF. In nucleotides, the CDR3 is TGTGCCAGCAGCGTAGACCCTAGTATTGAAGGAAACACCATATATTTT.

This chain links TRBV10-1 with TRBJ2-5, with D maybe TRBD2 (6 bases). Germline CDR1 reads WNHNN; CDR2 reads SYGVQD (reference sequence). The CDR3 runs 14 residues. Trimming stripped 3 bases from V and 3 bases from J, with 11 bases between. The CDR3 DNA sequence: TGCGCCAGCAGTGAACCGGGGGAGGAAGAGACCCAGTACTTC. Its translation is CASSEPGEEETQYF.

The rearrangement uses TRBV20-1 and TRBJ2-5; TRBD2 might be the D (5 bases). Per germline, CDR1 DFQATT and CDR2 SNEGSKA (reference sequence). The CDR3 is 11 amino acids. CDR3 loop: CSVAGVRTQYF. In DNA form, the CDR3 reads TGCAGCGTGGCGGGCGTGCGGACCCAGTACTTC.